By sample fraction, the clone carrying this T cell receptor (beta chain) is medium-sized (0.01 to 0.1%). What it binds is unknown. The CDR3 length is 14 residues. The junction had 3 bases not matched to a gene; V was cut back by 4 bases and J by 2 bases. Germline-derived CDR1 and CDR2 are LGHDT and YNNKEL (reference sequence). This sample is drawn from a study of spatial heterogeneity in lung cancer. Study-level background: The donor group consisted of around 66 patients who had untreated, early-stage non-small cell lung cancer. Study-level findings and limits: Ubiquitous expanded tumor TCRs were seen in blood more at resection than at follow-up.

From the 5' RACE reads, TCRdb called clonotypes with MiXCR, one entry per CDR3 protein. The repertoire includes roughly 16,000 distinct CDR3 sequences, roughly 6.5% of them detected once, and 25% sits in the top ten. Time point: blood at routine non-recurrence follow-up after resection. Whole RNA was taken from tumor, nontumor lung or frozen PBMC; it was then sequenced unsorted. The starting material was PBMCs, obtained at follow-up. This sequence originates from a male donor with early-stage non-small cell lung cancer. This chain uses TRBV3-1 with TRBJ2-5, with 8 bases fitting TRBD2. The CDR3 nucleotides are TGTGCCAGCAGCCCAACTAGCGGACAAGAGACCCAGTACTTC. This sequence encodes CASSPTSGQETQYF.